The subject of this entry is one T cell receptor (beta chain). As yet, its antigen is unknown. Germline and junction disagree at one end, which may indicate a read error. Researchers ran the PCR with 60 Vbeta and 13 Jbeta primers. Generated by immunoSEQ multiplex PCR, the TCRdb table keeps only in-frame clones and is missing some. The sample records roughly 140,000 clones, around 80% being singletons. Germline lookup yields CDR1 LNHDA and CDR2 SQIVND (reference sequence). This CDR3 contains 14 residues. The sample belongs to a study of cytomegalovirus exposure and HLA in healthy donors. Whole-study findings and limits: Sequencing likely generated an artifact that appeared as a cluster of highly shared sequence variants. Cytomegalovirus-associated TCR beta chains were listed, numbering more than 150.

This TCR was recovered from a man aged 25 to 45 in good health and CMV-seropositive. The sequencing input was PBMCs. This chain joins TRBV19 and TRBJ1-1, with D possibly TRBD1 on 5 matching bases. This CDR3 is CASCMGLSTTEAFF. CDR3 bases: TGTGCCAGTTGTATGGGGCTTAGCACGACTGAAGCTTTCTTT.